The 25 T cell receptor beta chains in this list originate from one sample, sequenced in a study of cytotoxic CD8 clonotypes in ibrutinib-treated CLL. Method: immunoSEQ multiplex PCR; TCRdb's copy keeps in-frame clones and lacks some. The sample records about 130,000 clones, 70% to 90% being singletons. The starting material was PBMCs, obtained after 24 months of ibrutinib treatment. The origin of the receptors is a human donor with chronic lymphocytic leukemia.

V is TRBV19 and J is TRBJ2-7, with 7 bases aligning to TRBD1. The V gene's germline CDR1 is LNHDA and CDR2 SQIVND (reference sequence). The length of the CDR3 is 15 residues. V gave up 0 bases and J gave up 1 base; unmatched junction bases: 3. CDR3 sequence: CASSIEAGGSYEQYF. In DNA, the CDR3 is TGTGCCAGTAGTATAGAAGCAGGGGGTTCCTACGAGCAGTACTTC.

This chain uses TRBV21-1 with TRBJ2-1; the table assigns TRBD2, which was not confirmed against the DNA. TRBV21-1 is a listed pseudogene. The CDR3 totals 14 residues. The CDR3 is CASPQVRRRDEQFF. The CDR3 DNA is TGTGCCAGCCCCCAAGTCAGGAGGCGCGATGAGCAGTTCTTC.

The J gene is TRBJ2-5, the V gene TRBV4-1, with a weak D call TRBD1 (7 bases). Per germline, CDR1 MGHRA and CDR2 YSYEKL. Between the trimmed V and J ends, which lost 3 bases and 2 bases, there was a span of 16 bases. CDR3 length: 16 residues. The chain's CDR3 is CASSQIGGQKQETQYF. In DNA, the CDR3 is TGCGCCAGCAGCCAGATCGGGGGACAGAAACAAGAGACCCAGTACTTC.

This clone was recorded only once. The CDR3 sequence is CASSLGTSGGDTQYF. In nucleotides, the CDR3 is TGTGCCAGCAGCTTAGGGACTAGCGGGGGGGATACGCAGTATTTT. The chain recombines TRBV7-8 with TRBJ2-3; 14 nucleotides line up with TRBD2. CDR3 size: 15 residues. CDR1 is SGHVS, CDR2 FQNEAQ, per germline. The J segment lost 6 bases and the V segment lost 1 base, leaving 0 bases of the junction unmatched.

This clone has a single count. The chain is built from TRBV9 and TRBJ2-3; D is perhaps TRBD2 (5 bases). Trimming cost V 0 bases and J 3 bases, with 11 bases left between them. Germline V gene sequence: CDR1 SGDLS, CDR2 YYNGEE. The CDR3 runs 15 residues. CDR3 in DNA: TGTGCCAGCAGCGTAGGGGCCAGCGGTACAGATACGCAGTATTTT. Amino acids: CASSVGASGTDTQYF.

V and J are TRBV6-1 and TRBJ1-1, with a weak D call TRBD1 (5 bases). The CDR3 contains 18 residues. Trimming shortened V by 0 bases and J by 0 bases, and 17 bases separated the two germline ends. Looked up from germline, CDR1 is MNHNS and CDR2 is SASEGT. The CDR3 spells CASSEAPARSDMNTEAFF. CDR3 DNA sequence: TGTGCCAGCAGTGAAGCCCCGGCACGCTCGGACATGAACACTGAAGCTTTCTTT.

This clone was seen a handful of times. This chain connects TRBV7-9 to TRBJ2-3; D unclear. Germline CDR1 reads SEHNR; CDR2 reads FQNEAQ (reference sequence). The CDR3 runs to 14 residues. The germline V and J ends were trimmed by 0 bases and 12 bases, with 16 bases remaining between them. The CDR3 reads CASSLALSPAPQYF. CDR3 bases: TGTGCCAGCAGCTTAGCTTTGTCCCCGGCACCCCAGTATTTT.

The rearrangement uses TRBV4-3 and TRBJ2-2; the D is unclear. With 0 bases removed from V and 0 bases from J, the gap between germline ends came to 11 bases. The CDR3 is made up of 17 amino acids. Germline values: CDR1 LGHNA, CDR2 YSLEER. The CDR3 DNA reads TGCGCCAGCAGCCAAGATTTGTACTCTACGAACACCGGGGAGCTGTTTTTT. It translates to CASSQDLYSTNTGELFF.

J is TRBJ2-7 and V is TRBV6-5; D not certain. The CDR3 is 9 residues long. Germline V gene sequence: CDR1 MNHEY, CDR2 SVGAGI. The germline V and J ends were trimmed by 6 bases and 13 bases, with 10 bases remaining between them. The CDR3 is CASSPAEYF. Written as DNA, the CDR3 is TGTGCCAGCAGCCCCGCAGAATACTTC.

This chain connects TRBV20-1 to TRBJ1-1; D is ambiguous. The CDR3 spans 11 residues. From germline, CDR1 is DFQATT and CDR2 SNEGSKA (reference sequence). The DNA of the CDR3 is TGCCGATCCGGGAGAAACACTGAAGCTTTCTTT. Encoded protein: CRSGRNTEAFF.

This chain joins TRBV7-3 and TRBJ1-1; the D is unclear. CDR3 size: 13 residues. Germline assignment: CDR1 SGHTA and CDR2 FQGTGA. V was cut by 2 bases and J by 3 bases, with 7 bases left in between. The chain's CDR3 is CASSLGSDTEAFF. The CDR3 coding sequence is TGTGCCAGCAGCTTAGGAAGTGACACTGAAGCTTTCTTT.

The gene calls are TRBV7-8 and TRBJ1-4; maybe TRBD1 (5 bases). V was cut by 5 bases and J by 5 bases, with 12 bases left in between. Germline V lookup: CDR1 SGHVS, CDR2 FQNEAQ. The CDR3 covers 14 residues. The CDR3 reads CASSRGRTNEKLFF. The CDR3, as DNA: TGTGCCAGCAGCCGGGGACGGACGAATGAAAAACTGTTTTTT.

CDR3 nucleotides: TGCAGCCCTACCAAGTCTACAGGCTACACCTTC. Encoded protein: CSPTKSTGYTF. The chain employs TRBV29-1 and TRBJ1-2; D is undetermined. Trimming took off 8 bases at V and 8 bases at J, with 15 bases between the two ends. Germline lookup yields CDR1 SQVTM and CDR2 ANQGSEA. CDR3 size: 11 residues.

V gene TRBV7-8 combines with J gene TRBJ2-7, with D possibly TRBD1 on 5 matching bases. The CDR3 runs to 16 residues. The germline V gene has CDR1 SGHVS and CDR2 FQNEAQ. The ends were cut back, 1 base at V and 0 bases at J, with 13 bases in the middle. The CDR3 DNA reads TGTGCCAGCAGCTTAGAAGGACATATTAGCTCCTACGAGCAGTACTTC. It encodes CASSLEGHISSYEQYF.

The V gene is TRBV6-6, the J gene TRBJ2-2, with D maybe TRBD2 (6 bases). CDR1 is MNHNY and CDR2 is SVGAGI in the germline V gene (reference sequence). Trimming stripped 5 bases from V and 5 bases from J, with 6 bases between. This CDR3 has 12 amino acids. The chain's CDR3 is CASSRETGELFF. CDR3 DNA sequence: TGTGCCAGCAGTCGGGAGACCGGGGAGCTGTTTTTT.

This chain links TRBV30 with TRBJ2-7; D is perhaps TRBD1 (6 bases). Looked up from germline, CDR1 is GTSNPN and CDR2 is SVGIG (reference sequence). V lost 0 bases to trimming and J lost 0 bases, with 9 bases between them. The CDR3 is made up of 14 amino acids. CDR3 bases: TGTGCCTGGAGTGTATCGACAGGCTCCTACGAGCAGTACTTC. Its protein is CAWSVSTGSYEQYF.

J is TRBJ2-3 and V is TRBV19; TRBD2 matches at 7 bases. The CDR3 runs 15 residues. V gave up 2 bases and J gave up 0 bases; unmatched junction bases: 2. Germline lookup yields CDR1 LNHDA and CDR2 SQIVND (reference sequence). CDR3 loop: CASSIRDYSTDTQYF. CDR3 in DNA: TGTGCCAGTAGTATAAGGGACTACAGCACAGATACGCAGTATTTT. The full variable domain, completed using reference TRBV19 and TRBJ2-3, is DGGITQSPKYLFRKEGQNVTLSCEQNLNHDAMYWYRQDPGQGLRLIYYSQIVNDFQKGDIAEGYSVSREKKESFPLTVTSAQKNPTAFYLCASSIRDYSTDTQYFGPGTRLTVL.

This clone was seen only once. The V gene is TRBV12-5, the J gene TRBJ1-4; D is unclear. The CDR3 contains 17 residues. V was clipped by 0 bases and J by 1 base, with 12 bases between them. The germline V gene encodes CDR1 LGHNT and CDR2 FRNRAP. The CDR3 bases are TGTGCTAGTGGTTTGGTGGGCAGGAAGAGAACTAATGAAAAACTGTTTTTT. Translation gives CASGLVGRKRTNEKLFF.

The chain employs TRBV19 and TRBJ2-7; the D is unclear. V was pared by 4 bases and J by 0 bases, with 7 bases between. There are 13 residues in the CDR3. From germline, CDR1 is LNHDA and CDR2 SQIVND (reference sequence). CDR3 sequence: CASSTTASYEQYF. CDR3 sequence (DNA): TGTGCCAGTAGTACCACGGCCTCCTACGAGCAGTACTTC.

The chain combines TRBV7-2 with TRBJ2-3; TRBD1 might be the D (5 bases). The CDR3 is 15 residues long. Germline CDR1 SGHTA, CDR2 FQGNSA. V was clipped by 6 bases and J by 0 bases, with 13 bases between them. The CDR3 sequence is CASSSQVLSTDTQYF. CDR3 DNA sequence: TGTGCCAGCAGTTCACAGGTCCTTAGCACAGATACGCAGTATTTT.

In its sample, this clone was seen once. This chain joins TRBV28 and TRBJ1-1; 9 bases agree with TRBD1. Germline V gene sequence: CDR1 MDHEN, CDR2 SYDVKM. With 5 bases clipped from V and 5 bases from J, the junction kept 9 bases outside the gene matches. This CDR3 has 15 residues. CDR3 residues: CASSLPRQGGTEAFF. The DNA for the CDR3 is TGTGCCAGCAGTCTTCCCCGACAGGGGGGGACTGAAGCTTTCTTT.

The CDR3 sequence is CASSFDGTGGNTIYF. DNA for the CDR3: TGTGCCAGCAGCTTCGACGGGACAGGGGGAAACACCATATATTTT. The J gene is TRBJ1-3, the V gene TRBV7-2; TRBD1 agrees at 9 bases. The germline gives CDR1 SGHTA, CDR2 FQGNSA. The ends lost 3 bases at V and 4 bases at J; junction bases unmatched: 4. This CDR3 has 15 residues. Full variable domain (missing parts from reference TRBV7-2 and TRBJ1-3): GAGVSQSPSNKVTEKGKDVELRCDPISGHTALYWYRQSLGQGLEFLIYFQGNSAPDKSGLPSDRFSAERTGGSVSTLTIQRTQQEDSAVYLCASSFDGTGGNTIYFGEGSWLTVV.

V is TRBV28 and J is TRBJ2-3; D tentatively reads TRBD1 or TRBD2 (5 bases each). V dropped 6 bases and J dropped 8 bases, with 15 bases sitting between them. CDR3 length: 13 amino acids. CDR1 is MDHEN and CDR2 is SYDVKM in the germline V gene. This CDR3 is CASSRDAWSTQYF. In DNA form, the CDR3 reads TGTGCCAGCAGCCGGGACGCTTGGAGTACGCAGTATTTT.

The rearrangement uses TRBV2 and TRBJ2-3; D gene unclear. The CDR3 is 13 amino acids. Trimming pared 9 bases from V and 2 bases from J, leaving 12 bases between. Germline V gene sequence: CDR1 SNHLY, CDR2 FYNNEI. The CDR3 nucleotides are TGTGCCAGTATACTTGAGCCCACAGATACGCAGTATTTT. Translated, it gives CASILEPTDTQYF.

The CDR3 DNA reads TGTGCCAGCAGCGTACTACAGGGTGTGAATAATTCACCCCTCCACTTT. It specifies CASSVLQGVNNSPLHF. This chain uses TRBV5-8 with TRBJ1-6; TRBD1 is a possible D gene (6 bases). The V end lost 4 bases, the J end lost 5 bases, and 16 bases lay between the germline ends. Looked up from germline, CDR1 is SGHTS and CDR2 is YDEGEE. The length of the CDR3 is 16 residues.